This is a list of T cell receptor beta chains from one sample in a study of response to subunit inactivated influenza vaccine. In TCRdb, the RT-PCR reads were re-called with MiXCR into one record per CDR3 protein. The sample yields about 620,000 distinct CDR3 sequences, around 11% seen once. These data were likewise used in another study, on T cells expressing NK-cell markers.

The sample consisted of PBMCs from blood, taken on the day of vaccination. The origin of the receptors is a man in his fifties who received an inactivated influenza vaccine. Each CDR3 is given with its conserved first and last residue. Fields, in order: V gene, D gene, J gene, clone size, CDR3 DNA, CDR3 protein. A D gene is named only where the DNA matches it firmly. Rows may omit the clone size; those that give it use once, few, many or a size class.

v_gene: TRBV7-9; d_gene: TRBD1; j_gene: TRBJ2-7; abundance: NA; CDR3nt: TGTGCCAGCAGCCTGACGACAGGGGACTACGAGCAGTACTTC; CDR3aa: CASSLTTGDYEQYF
v_gene: TRBV7-8; d_gene: NA; j_gene: TRBJ2-7; abundance: few; CDR3nt: TGTGCCAGCAGCTCATCGTTCGACGAGCAGTACTTC; CDR3aa: CASSSSFDEQYF
v_gene: TRBV5-1; d_gene: NA; j_gene: TRBJ1-1; abundance: many; CDR3nt: TGCGCCAGCAGCGCGAACACTGAAGCTTTCTTT; CDR3aa: CASSANTEAFF
v_gene: TRBV20-1; d_gene: TRBD2; j_gene: TRBJ2-1; abundance: NA; CDR3nt: TGCAGTGCTAGAGCCGGACTAGCGGGAAAGGGTAATGAGCAGTTCTTC; CDR3aa: CSARAGLAGKGNEQFF
v_gene: TRBV6-5; d_gene: TRBD1; j_gene: TRBJ2-1; abundance: NA; CDR3nt: TGTGCCAGCAGTTACGGGACAGGGGCCTACAATGAGCAGTTCTTC; CDR3aa: CASSYGTGAYNEQFF
v_gene: TRBV28; d_gene: TRBD1; j_gene: TRBJ1-3; abundance: NA; CDR3nt: TGTGCCAGCATGTTTACCATCGGGGACAGCCCTGGAAACACCATATATTTT; CDR3aa: CASMFTIGDSPGNTIYF
v_gene: TRBV30; d_gene: TRBD1; j_gene: TRBJ2-6; abundance: few; CDR3nt: TGTGCCTGCCGACAGGGGCGAATGCACTCTGGGGCCAACGTCCTGACTTTC; CDR3aa: CACRQGRMHSGANVLTF
v_gene: TRBV30; d_gene: TRBD1; j_gene: TRBJ2-7; abundance: NA; CDR3nt: TGTGCCTGGAACGACTATGACAGGGCCCACGAGCAGTACTTC; CDR3aa: CAWNDYDRAHEQYF
v_gene: TRBV5-1; d_gene: TRBD1; j_gene: TRBJ1-4; abundance: few; CDR3nt: TGCGCCAGCAGCTTGGGACCGGGACAGGGTGGCGAAAAACTGTTTTTT; CDR3aa: CASSLGPGQGGEKLFF
v_gene: TRBV7-9; d_gene: TRBD1; j_gene: TRBJ1-2; abundance: few; CDR3nt: TGTGCCAGCAGCACGGGGACAGATCCTAACTATGGCTACACCTTC; CDR3aa: CASSTGTDPNYGYTF
v_gene: TRBV6-5; d_gene: NA; j_gene: TRBJ1-2; abundance: many; CDR3nt: TGTGCCAGCAGTTACTCGAACCTGGTTGGCTACACCTTC; CDR3aa: CASSYSNLVGYTF
v_gene: TRBV7-2; d_gene: TRBD1; j_gene: TRBJ1-5; abundance: few; CDR3nt: TGTGCCAGCAGCTCCATGACAGGGTTAAACCAGCCCCAGCATTTT; CDR3aa: CASSSMTGLNQPQHF
v_gene: TRBV29-1; d_gene: NA; j_gene: TRBJ2-3; abundance: few; CDR3nt: TGCAGCGCCCGTAAGACTGCGACAGATACGCAGTATTTT; CDR3aa: CSARKTATDTQYF
v_gene: TRBV7-3; d_gene: TRBD1; j_gene: TRBJ2-3; abundance: many; CDR3nt: TGTGCCAGCAGCTCACTACAGGGGCCAGATACGCAGTATTTT; CDR3aa: CASSSLQGPDTQYF
v_gene: TRBV7-2; d_gene: TRBD2; j_gene: TRBJ2-1; abundance: NA; CDR3nt: TGTGCCAGCAGCTTCGGAGGACTAGCTGGATACAATGAGCAGTTCTTC; CDR3aa: CASSFGGLAGYNEQFF
v_gene: TRBV11-1; d_gene: NA; j_gene: TRBJ2-7; abundance: NA; CDR3nt: TGTGCCAGCAGCGGCGGTAGGATGAGGGATCGGAGCTCCTACGAGCAGTACTTC; CDR3aa: CASSGGRMRDRSSYEQYF
v_gene: TRBV29-1; d_gene: NA; j_gene: TRBJ1-2; abundance: NA; CDR3nt: TGCAGCGATGGGAGTCGGGGAGGCTACACCTTC; CDR3aa: CSDGSRGGYTF
v_gene: TRBV4-2; d_gene: NA; j_gene: TRBJ1-1; abundance: few; CDR3nt: TGTGCCAGCAGCCAAGATGCCAGGGCAGACACTGAAGCTTTCTTT; CDR3aa: CASSQDARADTEAFF
v_gene: TRBV29-1; d_gene: NA; j_gene: TRBJ2-7; abundance: NA; CDR3nt: TGCAGGGTTGTGTCCTACGAGCAGTACTTC; CDR3aa: CRVVSYEQYF
v_gene: TRBV7-9; d_gene: TRBD2; j_gene: TRBJ2-3; abundance: few; CDR3nt: TGTGCCAGCACCCAAGCGGGAGGAGGCACAGATACGCAGTATTTT; CDR3aa: CASTQAGGGTDTQYF
v_gene: TRBV12-3/TRBV12-4; d_gene: NA; j_gene: TRBJ2-1; abundance: few; CDR3nt: TGTGCCAGCATAGGGGTTAATGAGCAGTTCTTC; CDR3aa: CASIGVNEQFF
v_gene: TRBV12-3/TRBV12-4; d_gene: NA; j_gene: TRBJ2-1; abundance: many; CDR3nt: TGTGCCAGCAGTTTTGGGGGCCCCAATGAGCAGTTCTTC; CDR3aa: CASSFGGPNEQFF
v_gene: TRBV7-9; d_gene: NA; j_gene: TRBJ2-7; abundance: NA; CDR3nt: TGTGCCAGCAGCCATAGCGTAACCTACGAGCAGTACTTC; CDR3aa: CASSHSVTYEQYF
v_gene: TRBV7-9; d_gene: NA; j_gene: TRBJ2-1; abundance: few; CDR3nt: TGTGCCAGCAGCCTCGGGACCCAGCATCTCTTC; CDR3aa: CASSLGTQHLF
v_gene: TRBV7-2; d_gene: NA; j_gene: TRBJ2-5; abundance: few; CDR3nt: TGTGCCAGCAGCTTAGGGTCTTCAGGGGCAGAGACCCAGTACTTC; CDR3aa: CASSLGSSGAETQYF
v_gene: TRBV20-1; d_gene: NA; j_gene: TRBJ2-7; abundance: few; CDR3nt: TGCAGTGGCCACAGGGTTTCCGAGCAGTACTTC; CDR3aa: CSGHRVSEQYF
v_gene: TRBV5-1; d_gene: NA; j_gene: TRBJ1-2; abundance: NA; CDR3nt: TGCGCCAGCAGCTCGATGGACGGTTCGAGGGGATATGGCTACACCTTC; CDR3aa: CASSSMDGSRGYGYTF
v_gene: TRBV12-3/TRBV12-4; d_gene: TRBD2; j_gene: TRBJ2-1; abundance: few; CDR3nt: TGTGCCAGCAGTCGTAGCGGGAGGTACAATGAGCAGTTCTTC; CDR3aa: CASSRSGRYNEQFF
v_gene: TRBV3-1; d_gene: TRBD1; j_gene: TRBJ1-2; abundance: NA; CDR3nt: TGTGCCAGCAGCCAATGGAATGGACAGGACTATGGCTACACCTTC; CDR3aa: CASSQWNGQDYGYTF
v_gene: TRBV4-2; d_gene: TRBD2; j_gene: TRBJ2-2; abundance: few; CDR3nt: TGTGCCAGCAGCCTCCGACTAGCGGGGGACCCGAACACCGGGGAGCTGTTTTTT; CDR3aa: CASSLRLAGDPNTGELFF
v_gene: TRBV20-1; d_gene: NA; j_gene: TRBJ2-7; abundance: few; CDR3nt: TGCAGTGCTAGAGATCCCGCAGGATCGAGCTCCTACGAGCAGTACTTC; CDR3aa: CSARDPAGSSSYEQYF
v_gene: TRBV12-3/TRBV12-4; d_gene: NA; j_gene: TRBJ1-5; abundance: many; CDR3nt: TGTGCCAGCAGTTTGTCGCTAAAGAGCAATCAGCCCCAGCATTTT; CDR3aa: CASSLSLKSNQPQHF
v_gene: TRBV6-4; d_gene: NA; j_gene: TRBJ2-3; abundance: few; CDR3nt: TGTGCCAGCAGACCTACCTGGACGGGGCCGGGTACGCAGTATTTT; CDR3aa: CASRPTWTGPGTQYF
v_gene: TRBV27; d_gene: NA; j_gene: TRBJ2-1; abundance: NA; CDR3nt: TGTGCCAGCAAACGGGAGCAGGGGGTATACAATGAGCAGTTCTTC; CDR3aa: CASKREQGVYNEQFF
v_gene: TRBV7-8; d_gene: TRBD2; j_gene: TRBJ2-5; abundance: few; CDR3nt: TGTGCCAGCAGCGGAGGACTAGCGGGGGGGCCAGAGACCCAGTACTTC; CDR3aa: CASSGGLAGGPETQYF
v_gene: TRBV15; d_gene: TRBD1; j_gene: TRBJ2-7; abundance: NA; CDR3nt: TGTGCCACCAGCGGCGCCGGGACAGGGCATTACGAGCAGTACTTC; CDR3aa: CATSGAGTGHYEQYF
v_gene: TRBV3-1; d_gene: NA; j_gene: TRBJ1-5; abundance: NA; CDR3nt: TGTGCCAGCAGCCAGCCCGGGGGCGGTCAGCCCCAGCATTTT; CDR3aa: CASSQPGGGQPQHF
v_gene: TRBV6-5; d_gene: NA; j_gene: TRBJ1-2; abundance: many; CDR3nt: TGTGCCAGCAGTTTCGGTAGGAACTATGGCTACACCTTC; CDR3aa: CASSFGRNYGYTF
v_gene: TRBV12-3/TRBV12-4; d_gene: TRBD2; j_gene: TRBJ2-1; abundance: NA; CDR3nt: TGTGCCAGCACCCCTTTAGCGGGGGGCACCTACAATGAGCAGTTCTTC; CDR3aa: CASTPLAGGTYNEQFF
v_gene: TRBV27; d_gene: TRBD1; j_gene: TRBJ1-4; abundance: NA; CDR3nt: TGTGCCAGCAGCTACCTTGCCCCGGGACAGGGTCTTAATGAAAAACTGTTTTTT; CDR3aa: CASSYLAPGQGLNEKLFF
v_gene: TRBV5-5; d_gene: TRBD1; j_gene: TRBJ2-1; abundance: NA; CDR3nt: TGTGCCAGCAGCTTGGTTGACAGGGGGGCGTTCTTC; CDR3aa: CASSLVDRGAFF
v_gene: TRBV28; d_gene: TRBD1; j_gene: TRBJ2-7; abundance: few; CDR3nt: TGTGCCAGCAGAGTTCCGGGACAGGGTAGTTTCGAGCAGTACTTC; CDR3aa: CASRVPGQGSFEQYF
v_gene: TRBV4-3; d_gene: NA; j_gene: TRBJ2-7; abundance: few; CDR3nt: TGCGCCAGCAGCCAAGCTCACAGCTCCTACGAGCAGTACTTC; CDR3aa: CASSQAHSSYEQYF
v_gene: TRBV28; d_gene: NA; j_gene: TRBJ1-1; abundance: many; CDR3nt: TGTGCCAGCAGTTTATTTCAAGGACTGGGTGGAGCTTTCTTT; CDR3aa: CASSLFQGLGGAFF
v_gene: TRBV7-2; d_gene: TRBD1; j_gene: TRBJ1-3; abundance: NA; CDR3nt: TGTGCCAGCAGCCTAGACAGGGGTGGAAACACCATATATTTT; CDR3aa: CASSLDRGGNTIYF
v_gene: TRBV6-2/TRBV6-3; d_gene: NA; j_gene: TRBJ1-5; abundance: few; CDR3nt: TGTGCCAGCAGCCCCCTCGCCGGGACAACCCCCAATCAGCCCCAGCATTTT; CDR3aa: CASSPLAGTTPNQPQHF
v_gene: TRBV7-8; d_gene: NA; j_gene: TRBJ1-1; abundance: NA; CDR3nt: TGTGCCAGCAGCTCGGACAGATCGAACACTGAAGCTTTCTTT; CDR3aa: CASSSDRSNTEAFF
v_gene: TRBV11-1; d_gene: TRBD1; j_gene: TRBJ2-2; abundance: NA; CDR3nt: TGTGCCAGCAGTTATTCTACCGGGACAGGGGGCCCTGGGGGACGACCCGGGGAGCTGTTTTTT; CDR3aa: CASSYSTGTGGPGGRPGELFF
v_gene: TRBV10-3; d_gene: TRBD1; j_gene: TRBJ2-2; abundance: many; CDR3nt: TGTGCCATCAGTGGCGGGACAGGGGGCTATAACACCGGGGAGCTGTTTTTT; CDR3aa: CAISGGTGGYNTGELFF
v_gene: TRBV12-3/TRBV12-4; d_gene: NA; j_gene: TRBJ2-4; abundance: few; CDR3nt: TGTGCCAGCAGTTACGGGACAACTAAAAACATTCAGTACTTC; CDR3aa: CASSYGTTKNIQYF
v_gene: TRBV5-1; d_gene: NA; j_gene: TRBJ1-1; abundance: few; CDR3nt: TGCGCCAGCAGCTTGACCCACCTCGATGAAGCTTTCTTT; CDR3aa: CASSLTHLDEAFF
v_gene: TRBV10-3; d_gene: TRBD2; j_gene: TRBJ2-1; abundance: many; CDR3nt: TGTGCCATCAGTGAATTGCTAGCGGGAGCCAATGAGCAGTTCTTC; CDR3aa: CAISELLAGANEQFF
v_gene: TRBV28; d_gene: TRBD1; j_gene: TRBJ2-7; abundance: few; CDR3nt: TGTGCCAGCAGTTCACCGACAGGGGGTATTAACTACGAGCAGTACTTC; CDR3aa: CASSSPTGGINYEQYF
v_gene: TRBV7-9; d_gene: NA; j_gene: TRBJ1-1; abundance: NA; CDR3nt: TGTGCCAGCAGCCCCCCGAGGGTCACTGAAGCTTTCTTT; CDR3aa: CASSPPRVTEAFF
v_gene: TRBV5-1; d_gene: TRBD2; j_gene: TRBJ2-1; abundance: NA; CDR3nt: TGCGCCAGCAGCTTCGGACCAGCGGGAGGGGGGAATGAGCAGTTCTTC; CDR3aa: CASSFGPAGGGNEQFF
v_gene: TRBV12-3/TRBV12-4; d_gene: NA; j_gene: TRBJ1-2; abundance: NA; CDR3nt: TGTGCCAGCAGTTTAGCCCCTCATGGCTACACCTTC; CDR3aa: CASSLAPHGYTF
v_gene: TRBV3-1; d_gene: TRBD2; j_gene: TRBJ2-7; abundance: few; CDR3nt: TGTGCCAGCAGCCAAGATGCTAGCGGGATCTACGAGCAGTACTTC; CDR3aa: CASSQDASGIYEQYF